The clone carrying this T cell receptor (beta chain) is medium-sized. Its antigen remains unidentified. The CDR3 is 14 residues long. V was pared by 6 bases and J by 1 base, with 12 bases between. The data originate from a study of tumor-infiltrating lymphocytes in glioblastoma multiforme. Study observations and caveats: The TCR and somatic mutation analysis included just one glioblastoma patient. RNA-based TCR sequencing may distort clone frequencies, since cells carry unequal TCR transcript numbers. The T cells in this sample were not sorted into functional subsets.

Three nested ARM-PCR rounds with V-beta and C-beta primers built TCRB libraries. One entry per CDR3 protein, called by TCRdb with MiXCR from the multiplex PCR reads. The sample lists 10,000 to 15,000 distinct CDR3 sequences, almost 65% occurring once. The receptor was derived from a male donor with glioblastoma. The chain recombines TRBV12-3 or TRBV12-4 with TRBJ2-5, with a possible D match to TRBD1 (6 bases). The sample taken for sequencing was brain tumor tissue. This CDR3 is CASRQTGFQETQYF. Here the CDR3 DNA reads TGTGCCAGCAGACAAACAGGGTTCCAAGAGACCCAGTACTTC.